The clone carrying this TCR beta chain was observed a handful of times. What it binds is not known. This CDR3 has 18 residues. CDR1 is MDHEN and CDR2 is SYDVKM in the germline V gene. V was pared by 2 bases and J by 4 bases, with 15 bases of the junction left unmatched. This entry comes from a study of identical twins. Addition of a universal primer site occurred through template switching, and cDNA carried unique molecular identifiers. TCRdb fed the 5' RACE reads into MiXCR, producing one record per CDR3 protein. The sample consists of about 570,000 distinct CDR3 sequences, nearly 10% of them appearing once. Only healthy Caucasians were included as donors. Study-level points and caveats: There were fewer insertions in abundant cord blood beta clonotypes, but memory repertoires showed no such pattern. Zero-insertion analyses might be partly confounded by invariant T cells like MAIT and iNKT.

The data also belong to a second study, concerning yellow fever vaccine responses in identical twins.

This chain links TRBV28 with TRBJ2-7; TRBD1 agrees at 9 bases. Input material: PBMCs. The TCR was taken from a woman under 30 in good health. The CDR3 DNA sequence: TGTGCCAGCAGTTTAAGGAGGTGGGCCGGGACAGGGCAGTACGAGCAGTACTTC. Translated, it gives CASSLRRWAGTGQYEQYF. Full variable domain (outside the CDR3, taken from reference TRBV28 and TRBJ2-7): DVKVTQSSRYLVKRTGEKVFLECVQDMDHENMFWYRQDPGLGLRLIYFSYDVKMKEKGDIPEGYSVSREKKERFSLILESASTNQTSMYLCASSLRRWAGTGQYEQYFGPGTRLTVT.